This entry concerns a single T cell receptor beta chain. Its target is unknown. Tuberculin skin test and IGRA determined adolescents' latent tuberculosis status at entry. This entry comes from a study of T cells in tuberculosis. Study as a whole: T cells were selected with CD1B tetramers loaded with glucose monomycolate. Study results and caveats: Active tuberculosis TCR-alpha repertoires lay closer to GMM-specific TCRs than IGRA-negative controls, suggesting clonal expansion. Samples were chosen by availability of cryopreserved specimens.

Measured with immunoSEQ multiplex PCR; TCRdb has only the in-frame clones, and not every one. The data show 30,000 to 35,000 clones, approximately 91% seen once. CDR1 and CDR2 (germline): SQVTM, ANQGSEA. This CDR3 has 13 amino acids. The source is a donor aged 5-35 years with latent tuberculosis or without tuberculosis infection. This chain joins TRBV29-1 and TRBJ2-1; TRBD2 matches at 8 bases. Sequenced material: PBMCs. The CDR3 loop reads CSHYSGGANEQFF. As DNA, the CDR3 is TGCAGTCATTATTCGGGGGGGGCTAATGAGCAGTTCTTC.